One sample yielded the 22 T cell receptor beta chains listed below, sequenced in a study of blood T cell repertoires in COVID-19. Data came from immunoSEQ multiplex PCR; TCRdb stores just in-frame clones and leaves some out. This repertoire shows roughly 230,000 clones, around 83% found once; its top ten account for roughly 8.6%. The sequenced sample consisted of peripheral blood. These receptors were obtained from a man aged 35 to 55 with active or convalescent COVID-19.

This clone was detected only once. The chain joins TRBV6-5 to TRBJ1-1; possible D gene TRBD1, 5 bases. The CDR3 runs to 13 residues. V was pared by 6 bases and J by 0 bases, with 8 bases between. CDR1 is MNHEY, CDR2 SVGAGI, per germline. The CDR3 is CASSQTVNTEAFF. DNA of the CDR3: TGTGCCAGCAGCCAGACAGTGAACACTGAAGCTTTCTTT.

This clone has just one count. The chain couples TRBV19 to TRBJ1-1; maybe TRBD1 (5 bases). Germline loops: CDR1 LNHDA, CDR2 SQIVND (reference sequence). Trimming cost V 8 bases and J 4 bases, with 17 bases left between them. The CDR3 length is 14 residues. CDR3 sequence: CASGGEYSGTEAFF. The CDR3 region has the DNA TGTGCCAGTGGGGGGGAATACTCGGGCACTGAAGCTTTCTTT.

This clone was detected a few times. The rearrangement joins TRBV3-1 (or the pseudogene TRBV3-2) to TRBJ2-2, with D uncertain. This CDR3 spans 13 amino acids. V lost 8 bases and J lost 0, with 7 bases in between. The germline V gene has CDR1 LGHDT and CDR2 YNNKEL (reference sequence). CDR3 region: CASQVANTGELFF. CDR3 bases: TGTGCCAGCCAGGTGGCGAACACCGGGGAGCTGTTTTTT.

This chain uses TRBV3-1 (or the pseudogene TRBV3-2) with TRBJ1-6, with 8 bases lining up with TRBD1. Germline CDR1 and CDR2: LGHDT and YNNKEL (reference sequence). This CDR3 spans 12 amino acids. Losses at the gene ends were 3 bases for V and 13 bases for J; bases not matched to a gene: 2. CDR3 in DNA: TGTGCCAGCAGCCAGGGGACAGGCCCCCTCCACTTT. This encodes CASSQGTGPLHF.

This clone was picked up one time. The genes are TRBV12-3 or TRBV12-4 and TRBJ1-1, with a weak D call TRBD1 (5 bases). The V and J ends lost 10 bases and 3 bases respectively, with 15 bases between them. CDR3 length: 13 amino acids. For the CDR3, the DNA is TGTGCCACCTTCAGGGCGGTGGACACTGAAGCTTTCTTT. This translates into CATFRAVDTEAFF.

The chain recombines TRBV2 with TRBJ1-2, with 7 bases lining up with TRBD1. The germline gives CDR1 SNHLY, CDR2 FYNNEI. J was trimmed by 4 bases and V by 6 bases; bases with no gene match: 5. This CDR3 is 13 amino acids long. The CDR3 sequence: CASSPGGGYGYTF. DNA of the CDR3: TGTGCCAGCAGCCCAGGGGGAGGCTATGGCTACACCTTC.

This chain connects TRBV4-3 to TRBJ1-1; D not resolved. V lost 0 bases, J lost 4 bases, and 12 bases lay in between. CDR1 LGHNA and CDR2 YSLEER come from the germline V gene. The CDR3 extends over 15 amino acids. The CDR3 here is CASSQDRRSRTEAFF. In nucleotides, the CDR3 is TGCGCCAGCAGCCAAGATAGAAGGAGCCGCACTGAAGCTTTCTTT.

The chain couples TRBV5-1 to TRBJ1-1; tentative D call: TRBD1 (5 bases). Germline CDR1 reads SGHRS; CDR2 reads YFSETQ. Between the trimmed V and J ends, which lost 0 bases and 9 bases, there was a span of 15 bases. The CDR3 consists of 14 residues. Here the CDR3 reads CASSLAEPGRQAFF. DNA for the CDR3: TGCGCCAGCAGCTTGGCCGAGCCAGGGCGGCAAGCTTTCTTT.

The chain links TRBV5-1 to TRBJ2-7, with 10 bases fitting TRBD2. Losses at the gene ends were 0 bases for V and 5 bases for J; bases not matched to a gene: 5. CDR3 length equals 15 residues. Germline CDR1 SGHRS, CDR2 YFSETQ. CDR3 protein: CASSLGGLADNEQYF. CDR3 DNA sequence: TGCGCCAGCAGCTTGGGTGGACTAGCGGACAACGAGCAGTACTTC. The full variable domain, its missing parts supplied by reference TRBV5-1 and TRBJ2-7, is KAGVTQTPRYLIKTRGQQVTLSCSPISGHRSVSWYQQTPGQGLQFLFEYFSETQRNKGNFPGRFSGRQFSNSRSEMNVSTLELGDSALYLCASSLGGLADNEQYFGPGTRLTVT.

This CDR3 is CATSVSGEKPIEQFF. The CDR3 DNA sequence: TGTGCCACCAGTGTCTCCGGGGAGAAACCCATTGAGCAGTTCTTC. The chain joins TRBV24-1 to TRBJ2-1; tentatively, D is TRBD2 (5 bases). The CDR3 loop spans 15 amino acids. Germline V gene lookup returns CDR1 KGHDR and CDR2 SFDVKD. Trimming removed 5 bases from V and 9 bases from J, with 19 bases in between.

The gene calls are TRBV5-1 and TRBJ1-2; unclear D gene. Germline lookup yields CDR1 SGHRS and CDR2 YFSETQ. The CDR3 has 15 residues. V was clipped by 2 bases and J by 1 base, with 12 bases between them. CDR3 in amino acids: CASSLRTSGNYGYTF. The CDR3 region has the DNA TGCGCCAGCAGCTTAAGGACTTCCGGTAACTATGGCTACACCTTC.

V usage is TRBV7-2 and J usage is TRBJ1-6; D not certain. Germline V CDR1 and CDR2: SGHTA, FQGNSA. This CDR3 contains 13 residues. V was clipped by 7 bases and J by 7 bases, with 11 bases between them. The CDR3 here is CASTGDPNSPLHF. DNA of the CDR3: TGTGCCAGCACCGGGGATCCGAATTCACCCCTCCACTTT.

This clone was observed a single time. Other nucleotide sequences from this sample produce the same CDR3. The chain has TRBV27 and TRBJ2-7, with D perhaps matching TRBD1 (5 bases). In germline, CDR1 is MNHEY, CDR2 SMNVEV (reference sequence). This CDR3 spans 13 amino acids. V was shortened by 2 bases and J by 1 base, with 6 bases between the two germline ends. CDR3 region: CASSLQGSYEQYF. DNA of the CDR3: TGTGCCAGCAGTTTACAGGGATCCTACGAGCAGTACTTC.

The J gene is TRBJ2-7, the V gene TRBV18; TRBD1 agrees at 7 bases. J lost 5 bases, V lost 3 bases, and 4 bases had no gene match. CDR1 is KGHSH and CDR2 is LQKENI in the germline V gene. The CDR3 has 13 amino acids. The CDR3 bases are TGTGCCAGCTCACCGACAGGGTCGAACGAGCAGTACTTC. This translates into CASSPTGSNEQYF.

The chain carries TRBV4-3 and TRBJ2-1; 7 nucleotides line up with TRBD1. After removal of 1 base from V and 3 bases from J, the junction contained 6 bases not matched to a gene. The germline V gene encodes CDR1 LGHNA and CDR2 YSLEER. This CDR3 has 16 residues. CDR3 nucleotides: TGCGCCAGCAGCCAAGGGTACCGGGACAGCTACAATGAGCAGTTCTTC. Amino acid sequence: CASSQGYRDSYNEQFF.

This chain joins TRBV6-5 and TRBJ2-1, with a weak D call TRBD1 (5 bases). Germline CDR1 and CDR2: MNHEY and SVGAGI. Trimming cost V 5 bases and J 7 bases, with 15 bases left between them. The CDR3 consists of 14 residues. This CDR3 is CASSRIQTGNEQFF. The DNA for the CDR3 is TGTGCCAGCAGTCGTATACAAACAGGAAATGAGCAGTTCTTC.

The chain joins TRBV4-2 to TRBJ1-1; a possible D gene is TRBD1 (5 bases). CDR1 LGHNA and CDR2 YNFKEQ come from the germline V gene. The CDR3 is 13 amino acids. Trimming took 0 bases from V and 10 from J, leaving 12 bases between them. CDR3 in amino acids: CASSQEVDRIAFF. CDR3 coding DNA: TGTGCCAGCAGCCAAGAAGTTGACAGAATAGCTTTCTTT.

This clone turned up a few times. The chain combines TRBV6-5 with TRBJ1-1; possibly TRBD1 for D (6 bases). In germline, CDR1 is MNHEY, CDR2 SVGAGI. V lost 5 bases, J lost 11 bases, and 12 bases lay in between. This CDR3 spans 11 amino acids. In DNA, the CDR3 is TGTGCCAGCAGTAACAGGGTTGGGGCTTTCTTT. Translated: CASSNRVGAFF.

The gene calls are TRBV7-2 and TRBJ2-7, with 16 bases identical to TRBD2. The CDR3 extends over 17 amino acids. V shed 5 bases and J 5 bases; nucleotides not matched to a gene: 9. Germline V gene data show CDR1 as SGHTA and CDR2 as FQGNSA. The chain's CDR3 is CASSKKTGTSGRDEQYF. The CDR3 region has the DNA TGTGCCAGCAGCAAAAAAACCGGGACTAGCGGGAGGGACGAGCAGTACTTC.

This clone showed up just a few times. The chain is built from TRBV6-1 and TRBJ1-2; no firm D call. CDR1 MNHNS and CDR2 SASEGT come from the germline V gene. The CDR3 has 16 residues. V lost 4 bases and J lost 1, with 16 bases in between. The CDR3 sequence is CASSVTLWADNYGYTF. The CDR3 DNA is TGTGCCAGCAGTGTCACCCTGTGGGCAGATAACTATGGCTACACCTTC.

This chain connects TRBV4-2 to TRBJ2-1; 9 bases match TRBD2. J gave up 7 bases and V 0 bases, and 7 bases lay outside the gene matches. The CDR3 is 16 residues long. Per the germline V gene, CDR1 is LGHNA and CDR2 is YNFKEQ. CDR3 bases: TGTGCCAGCAGCCAAGAATGGCGGGGGGGCCGAAATGAGCAGTTCTTC. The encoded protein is CASSQEWRGGRNEQFF.

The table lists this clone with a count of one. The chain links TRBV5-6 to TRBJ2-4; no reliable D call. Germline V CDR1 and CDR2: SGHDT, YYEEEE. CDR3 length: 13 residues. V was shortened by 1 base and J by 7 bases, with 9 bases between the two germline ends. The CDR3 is CASSLLGWNIQYF. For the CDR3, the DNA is TGTGCCAGCAGCTTGCTGGGCTGGAACATTCAGTACTTC.